Here is one T cell receptor (beta chain) with its context. Only in-frame clones appear in the TCRdb table, and some are missing; sequencing was by immunoSEQ multiplex PCR. This table has 200,000 to 300,000 clones, about 88% appearing once. The data are from a study of blood T cell repertoires in COVID-19. As for the study in general: The United States, Italy and Spain supplied acute and convalescent COVID-19 samples.

The CDR3 length is 14 residues. Germline lookup yields CDR1 ENHRY and CDR2 SYGVKD. The trim removed 2 bases at V and 3 bases at J, leaving 2 bases unmatched. This chain joins TRBV10-3 and TRBJ2-7; 9 bases match TRBD1. The sequence came from a woman in her fifties or sixties with COVID-19, enrolled during active disease. Material: peripheral blood. The CDR3 spells CAISEGTGFYEQYF. CDR3 bases: TGTGCCATCAGTGAGGGGACAGGGTTCTACGAGCAGTACTTC.